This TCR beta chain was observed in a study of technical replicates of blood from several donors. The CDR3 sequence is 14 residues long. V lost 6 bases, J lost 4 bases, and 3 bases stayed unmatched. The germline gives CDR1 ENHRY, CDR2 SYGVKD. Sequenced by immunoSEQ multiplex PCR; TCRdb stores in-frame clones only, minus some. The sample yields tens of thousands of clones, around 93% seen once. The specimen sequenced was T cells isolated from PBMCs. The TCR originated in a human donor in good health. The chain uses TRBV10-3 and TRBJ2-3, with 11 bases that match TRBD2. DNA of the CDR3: TGTGCCATCAGGCTAGCGGGAGGCGCAGATACGCAGTATTTT. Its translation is CAIRLAGGADTQYF.